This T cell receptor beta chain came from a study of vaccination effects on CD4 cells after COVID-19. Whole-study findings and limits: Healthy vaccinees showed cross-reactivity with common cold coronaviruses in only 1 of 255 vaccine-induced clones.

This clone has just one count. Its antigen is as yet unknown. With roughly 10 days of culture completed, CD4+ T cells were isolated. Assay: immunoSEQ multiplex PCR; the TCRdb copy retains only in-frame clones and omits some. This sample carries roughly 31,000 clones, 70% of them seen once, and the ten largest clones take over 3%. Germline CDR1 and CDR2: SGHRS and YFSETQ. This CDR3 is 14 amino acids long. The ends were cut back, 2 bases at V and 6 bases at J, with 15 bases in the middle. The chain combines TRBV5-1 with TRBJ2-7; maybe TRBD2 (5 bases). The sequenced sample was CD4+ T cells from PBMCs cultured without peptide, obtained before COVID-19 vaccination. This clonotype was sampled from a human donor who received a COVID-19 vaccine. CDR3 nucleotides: TGCGCCAGCAGCTTCGGTCTGGAGGCGGGCGAGCAGTACTTC. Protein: CASSFGLEAGEQYF.